Below, 32 T cell receptor beta chains from the same sample are listed, as sequenced in a study of T-cell reconstitution after alpha-beta-depleted transplantation in children (TCRdb year 2016). The library was generated by PCR. The reads were generated on an Illumina HiSeq 2500. Molecular barcoding was employed in the preparation of TCR libraries, with unique molecular identifiers being used to normalize TCRbeta repertoire quantification. TCRdb cleaned the public reads at Q25 with fastp, built clones with MiXCR and kept in-frame beta chains. Each entry is one CDR3 protein sequence, shown with its most common DNA and genes. For this sample the table gives hundreds of thousands of distinct CDR3 sequences, of which more than 20% were detected only once. The ten largest clonotypes hold 4% to 5.5% of the sample. The intended sense of this specimen's treatment or condition label: allogeneic hematopoietic cell transplantation with graft depleted of TCRalphabeta T cells and CD19 B cells.

The starting material was PBMCs, mostly from graft donor cells, obtained 360 days after TCRalphabeta/CD19-depleted stem cell transplant. The receptors here all came from a female patient aged 2 to 10 who had a stem cell transplant for congenital amegakaryocytic thrombocytopenia, so the T cells may come from the graft donor.

V is TRBV24-1 and J is TRBJ2-7; D tentatively reads TRBD1 or TRBD2 (5 bases each). Germline CDR1 KGHDR, CDR2 SFDVKD. The CDR3 totals 14 residues. Trimming removed 3 bases at V and 7 bases at J, with 15 bases between. The CDR3 region is CATSDPRGLAEQYF. CDR3 nucleotide sequence: TGTGCCACCAGTGATCCCCGGGGCTTGGCTGAGCAGTACTTC.

The sample holds many counts of this clonotype. This sequence joins TRBV28 and TRBJ2-1, with D maybe TRBD2 (5 bases). From germline, CDR1 is MDHEN and CDR2 SYDVKM. V lost 3 bases and J 0 bases, leaving 12 bases between the germline ends. This CDR3 comprises 16 residues. The CDR3 nucleotides read TGTGCCAGCAGTTTGCTTGGCGGACTCTCCTACAATGAGCAGTTCTTC. Translation: CASSLLGGLSYNEQFF.

The V call is TRBV20-1, the J call TRBJ1-6, with a possible D match to TRBD1 (6 bases). V was shortened by 4 bases and J by 5 bases, with 15 bases between the two germline ends. Germline V lookup: CDR1 DFQATT, CDR2 SNEGSKA (reference sequence). There are 15 residues in the CDR3. The CDR3 region has the DNA TGCAGTGCTACCAGGGGAGGGAAGAATAATTCACCCCTCCACTTT. This sequence encodes CSATRGGKNNSPLHF.

The gene calls are TRBV5-1 and TRBJ2-3, with no clear D. The CDR3 runs to 15 residues. V was pared by 4 bases and J by 1 base, with 13 bases between. Germline V gene sequence: CDR1 SGHRS, CDR2 YFSETQ. The chain's CDR3 is CASSTPLAGTDTQYF. CDR3 bases: TGCGCCAGCAGCACCCCGTTAGCAGGCACAGATACGCAGTATTTT.

Note on this clonotype: One junction end does not reproduce the germline sequence, and a read error may be involved. The chain joins TRBV29-1 to TRBJ2-7; tentative D call: TRBD2 (6 bases). This CDR3 spans 13 amino acids. Germline CDR1 reads SQVTM; CDR2 reads ANQGSEA. The CDR3 DNA sequence: TGCAGCGCCGCCGGGACTGAGACCTACGAGCAGCACTTC. As protein: CSAAGTETYEQHF.

Regarding this clonotype: Its ends do not fully match the called genes, so a read error is possible. The rearrangement joins TRBV12-3 or TRBV12-4 to TRBJ2-1, with 12 bases fitting TRBD2. CDR3 length equals 19 residues. The chain's CDR3 is CAISLSPFALAGGPNEQFF. In nucleotides, the CDR3 is TGTGCCATCAGTTTGTCCCCCTTCGCGCTAGCGGGAGGGCCAAATGAGCAGTTCTTC.

This clonotype was seen just once. The chain uses TRBV2 and TRBJ2-2; 7 bases match TRBD1. V gave up 4 bases and J gave up 2 bases; unmatched junction bases: 10. This CDR3 has 17 amino acids. Germline values: CDR1 SNHLY, CDR2 FYNNEI. The chain's CDR3 is CASSGLSRDSNTGELFF. In DNA, the CDR3 is TGTGCCAGCAGTGGTCTTTCCCGGGACAGCAACACCGGGGAGCTGTTTTTT.

This rearrangement joins TRBV6-1 to TRBJ2-2, with D perhaps being TRBD1 or TRBD2 (5 bases each). V lost 5 bases to trimming and J lost 0 bases, with 10 bases between them. Germline CDR1 is MNHNS and CDR2 is SASEGT. CDR3 length: 15 amino acids. The CDR3 region has the DNA TGTGCCAGCAGTCCGAGGGGAGCGAACACCGGGGAGCTGTTTTTT. Encoded protein: CASSPRGANTGELFF.

This clonotype has more than one count but fewer than ten. The chain is built from TRBV2 and TRBJ2-1, with TRBD2 as a possible D gene (6 bases). The length of the CDR3 is 13 residues. Per germline, CDR1 SNHLY and CDR2 FYNNEI. V lost 8 bases and J 4 bases, leaving 12 bases between the germline ends. In DNA, the CDR3 is TGTGCCAGCGCGGCGGGACCTTACAATGAGCAGTTCTTC. This gives the protein CASAAGPYNEQFF.

The table lists this clonotype with many counts. The chain recombines TRBV12-3 or TRBV12-4 with TRBJ2-7, with 7 nucleotides matching TRBD2. Trimming took 2 bases from V and 6 from J; bases not matched to a gene: 7. This CDR3 is built from 14 residues. Written as DNA, the CDR3 is TGTGCCAGCAGTTTAAACTATGGGACTACCGAGCAGTACTTC. The encoded protein is CASSLNYGTTEQYF.

The sample holds a few counts of this clonotype. The V and J genes are TRBV20-1 and TRBJ1-1; D unclear. V lost 7 bases, J lost 5 bases, and 20 bases lay in between. The CDR3 has 14 residues. Germline assignment: CDR1 DFQATT and CDR2 SNEGSKA (reference sequence). The CDR3 DNA follows: TGCAGTGGGCCCCCCGACGGACGTTTGACTGAAGCTTTCTTT. This encodes CSGPPDGRLTEAFF.

This sequence joins TRBV20-1 and TRBJ2-3; 9 nucleotides match TRBD2. In germline, CDR1 is DFQATT, CDR2 SNEGSKA (reference sequence). The CDR3 is made up of 13 amino acids. The CDR3 spells CSRLAAVTDTQYF. Written as DNA, the CDR3 is TGCAGCCGACTAGCGGCCGTAACAGATACGCAGTATTTT.

This clonotype appeared many times. This chain connects TRBV3-1 to TRBJ2-3; D may be TRBD1 (5 bases). This CDR3 region has 14 residues. The germline V and J ends were trimmed by 4 bases and 0 bases, with 8 bases remaining between them. Germline V CDR1 and CDR2: LGHDT, YNNKEL (reference sequence). CDR3 in DNA: TGTGCCAGCAGCCCACGGACAAGCACAGATACGCAGTATTTT. It codes for CASSPRTSTDTQYF.

The gene calls are TRBV10-1 and TRBJ1-6; no clear D gene. Trimming cost V 10 bases and J 1 base, with 11 bases left between them. The CDR3 contains 14 residues. Germline values: CDR1 WNHNN, CDR2 SYGVQD (reference sequence). CDR3 sequence reads: CAIKGGSYNSPLHF. As DNA, the CDR3 is TGCGCCATCAAAGGAGGTTCCTATAATTCACCCCTCCACTTT.

V is TRBV7-8 and J is TRBJ2-5, with unresolved D. The ends were cut back, 3 bases at V and 3 bases at J, with 11 bases in the middle. Germline loops: CDR1 SGHVS, CDR2 FQNEAQ. The CDR3 loop spans 14 amino acids. CDR3 coding DNA: TGTGCCAGCAGCTTTGCGGCCGTAAAAGAGACCCAGTACTTC. Protein: CASSFAAVKETQYF.

The rearrangement uses TRBV4-1 and TRBJ2-3, with 9 bases aligning to TRBD2. Germline V lookup: CDR1 MGHRA, CDR2 YSYEKL. V lost 1 base, J lost 4 bases, and 21 bases stayed unmatched. This CDR3 is 21 amino acids long. The CDR3 is CASSQGVDRRFSGRLADTQYF. DNA for the CDR3: TGCGCCAGCAGCCAAGGGGTTGATCGCAGGTTTAGCGGGAGATTGGCAGATACGCAGTATTTT.

This clonotype was counted ten times or more. V gene TRBV25-1 combines with J gene TRBJ1-2, with a possible D match to TRBD1 (5 bases). The CDR3 extends over 12 amino acids. CDR1 MGHDK and CDR2 SYGVNS come from the germline V gene. The germline V and J ends were trimmed by 8 bases and 6 bases, with 13 bases remaining between them. The CDR3 DNA reads TGTGCCAGCGAGAGGGGAACGGATGGCTACACCTTC. This translates into CASERGTDGYTF.

V gene TRBV20-1 combines with J gene TRBJ1-2; 9 positions agree with TRBD1. CDR3 length equals 14 residues. From germline, CDR1 is DFQATT and CDR2 SNEGSKA (reference sequence). V trimming: 6 bases; J trimming: 7 bases; junction bases outside the gene matches: 12. CDR3 DNA sequence: TGCAGTGCAACGAAGGGACAGGGAATTCGTGGCTACACCTTC. This gives the protein CSATKGQGIRGYTF.

CDR3 sequence: CASSLPGANVLTF. CDR3 bases: TGCGCCAGCAGCTTGCCTGGGGCCAACGTCCTGACTTTC. The chain joins TRBV5-1 to TRBJ2-6; D gene unclear. The V gene lost 1 base and the J gene lost 2 bases, with 1 base spanning the gap. From germline, CDR1 is SGHRS and CDR2 YFSETQ. The CDR3 spans 13 residues.

The chain combines TRBV28 with TRBJ1-2; no definite D call. CDR3 length equals 14 residues. From germline, CDR1 is MDHEN and CDR2 SYDVKM. V lost 2 bases and J 8 bases, leaving 15 bases between the germline ends. The CDR3 sequence is CASSLGSLRLGYTF. For the CDR3, the DNA is TGTGCCAGCAGTTTAGGTTCCCTACGCCTGGGCTACACCTTC.

This clonotype was seen repeatedly, ten times or more. J is TRBJ2-1 and V is TRBV20-1; D not certain. The CDR3 covers 13 residues. Germline V gene lookup returns CDR1 DFQATT and CDR2 SNEGSKA (reference sequence). V dropped 1 base and J dropped 5 bases, with 9 bases sitting between them. CDR3 coding DNA: TGCAGTGCTAGAGTTCGCCTAGACAATGAGCAGTTCTTC. Translation gives CSARVRLDNEQFF.

V usage is TRBV5-1 and J usage is TRBJ1-2; maybe TRBD1 (5 bases). The CDR3 consists of 14 residues. V was clipped by 0 bases and J by 4 bases, with 10 bases between them. The germline V gene encodes CDR1 SGHRS and CDR2 YFSETQ. CDR3 sequence reads: CASSLGGLTYGYTF. The CDR3 nucleotides are TGCGCCAGCAGCTTGGGGGGACTGACCTATGGCTACACCTTC.

In this sample, this clonotype turned up once. The gene calls are TRBV20-1 and TRBJ2-3; 7 bases agree with TRBD1. The CDR3 is made up of 15 amino acids. Germline trimming cut 1 base from V and 2 bases from J; bases unmatched to any gene: 6. CDR1 and CDR2 (germline): DFQATT, SNEGSKA (reference sequence). CDR3 loop: CSARVTGINTDTQYF. The CDR3 nucleotides are TGCAGTGCTAGAGTGACAGGGATCAACACAGATACGCAGTATTTT.

The chain has TRBV5-1 and TRBJ1-1; no definite D call. The CDR3 has 15 amino acids. Trimming pared 0 bases from V and 1 base from J, leaving 10 bases between. Germline V gene sequence: CDR1 SGHRS, CDR2 YFSETQ. The chain's CDR3 is CASSLAGMRNTEAFF. The DNA of the CDR3 is TGCGCCAGCAGCTTGGCCGGGATGAGGAACACTGAAGCTTTCTTT.

Many counts were recorded for this clonotype. The chain uses TRBV7-6 and TRBJ2-2, with 9 bases lining up with TRBD1. This CDR3 has 14 amino acids. The V gene end was trimmed by 5 bases and the J gene end by 3 bases; junction bases not matched to a gene: 1. Germline lookup yields CDR1 SGHVS and CDR2 FNYEAQ. As DNA, the CDR3 is TGTGCCAGCAGCCGGGACAGGGACACCGGGGAGCTGTTTTTT. This sequence encodes CASSRDRDTGELFF.

J is TRBJ1-1 and V is TRBV6-2 or TRBV6-3; D is perhaps TRBD1 (5 bases). Per germline, CDR1 MNHEY and CDR2 SVGEGT. The CDR3 contains 14 residues. The germline V and J ends were trimmed by 8 bases and 0 bases, with 13 bases remaining between them. Here the CDR3 reads CASEQGNLNTEAFF. Here the CDR3 DNA reads TGTGCCAGCGAGCAGGGAAACCTGAACACTGAAGCTTTCTTT.

This clonotype has more than one count but fewer than ten. CDR3 DNA: TGCGCCAGCAAGGTTGGCTCCGGGAACACTGAAGCTTTCTTT. This encodes CASKVGSGNTEAFF. This chain uses TRBV5-1 with TRBJ1-1, with no clear D. Trimming left V 6 bases short and J 1 base short, with 13 bases between. The CDR3 runs to 14 residues. Germline-derived CDR1 and CDR2 are SGHRS and YFSETQ.

V usage is TRBV7-9 and J usage is TRBJ2-3, with 7 positions matching TRBD2. This CDR3 spans 17 amino acids. Trimming removed 0 bases from V and 4 bases from J; junction bases left unmatched: 10. Germline CDR1 is SEHNR and CDR2 is FQNEAQ (reference sequence). CDR3 in DNA: TGTGCCAGCAGCTTAGCAGTGGGACTATCCTTGGCAGATACGCAGTATTTT. Amino acids: CASSLAVGLSLADTQYF.

The J gene is TRBJ2-1, the V gene TRBV6-2 or TRBV6-3, with D unresolved. Germline CDR1 and CDR2: MNHEY and SVGEGT. This CDR3 region has 16 residues. Trimming left V 6 bases short and J 8 bases short, with 23 bases between. Written as DNA, the CDR3 is TGTGCCAGCAGGATAGACGACTTGGCACTACACGATGAGCAGTTCTTC. It yields the protein CASRIDDLALHDEQFF.

V and J are TRBV5-1 and TRBJ2-5; TRBD2 might be the D (6 bases). V shed 4 bases and J shed 5 bases, with 15 bases lying between them. This CDR3 is 14 amino acids long. Germline values: CDR1 SGHRS, CDR2 YFSETQ. CDR3 coding DNA: TGCGCCAGCAGCATCTGGACTAATGGGGAGACCCAGTACTTC. Protein product: CASSIWTNGETQYF.

This chain links TRBV20-1 with TRBJ2-3; 7 nucleotides align to TRBD2. Looked up from germline, CDR1 is DFQATT and CDR2 is SNEGSKA (reference sequence). This CDR3 comprises 15 residues. J gave up 3 bases and V 4 bases, and 10 bases lay outside the gene matches. The CDR3 reads CSAILGGRGTDTQYF. The CDR3 bases are TGCAGTGCTATCCTCGGCGGGAGAGGAACAGATACGCAGTATTTT.

The V and J genes are TRBV20-1 and TRBJ2-1; weak D call: TRBD1 (5 bases). The V gene's germline CDR1 is DFQATT and CDR2 SNEGSKA (reference sequence). The CDR3 runs to 12 residues. V lost 1 base and J 9 bases, leaving 10 bases between the germline ends. CDR3 region: CSARGMGPEQFF. The CDR3 coding sequence is TGCAGTGCTAGAGGGATGGGGCCTGAGCAGTTCTTC.